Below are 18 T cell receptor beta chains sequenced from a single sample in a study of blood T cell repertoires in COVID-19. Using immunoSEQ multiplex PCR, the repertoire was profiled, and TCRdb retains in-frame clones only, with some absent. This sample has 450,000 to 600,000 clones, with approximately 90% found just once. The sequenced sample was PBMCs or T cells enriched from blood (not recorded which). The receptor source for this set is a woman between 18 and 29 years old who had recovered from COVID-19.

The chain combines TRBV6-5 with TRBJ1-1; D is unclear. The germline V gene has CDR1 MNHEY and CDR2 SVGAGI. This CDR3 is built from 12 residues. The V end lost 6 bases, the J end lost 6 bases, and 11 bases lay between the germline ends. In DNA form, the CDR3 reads TGTGCCAGCAGGTTATACAGATCTGAAGCTTTCTTT. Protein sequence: CASRLYRSEAFF.

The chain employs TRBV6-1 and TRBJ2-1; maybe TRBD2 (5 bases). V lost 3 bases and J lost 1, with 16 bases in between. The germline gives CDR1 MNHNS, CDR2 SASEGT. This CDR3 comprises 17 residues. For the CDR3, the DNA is TGTGCCAGCAGTGATCCCCGGGGTTATGGGTCCTACAATGAGCAGTTCTTC. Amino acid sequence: CASSDPRGYGSYNEQFF.

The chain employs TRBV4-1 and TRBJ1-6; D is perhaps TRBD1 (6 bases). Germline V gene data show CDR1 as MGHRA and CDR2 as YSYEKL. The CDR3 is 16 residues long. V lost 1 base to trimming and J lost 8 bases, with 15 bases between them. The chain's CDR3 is CASSQGIGGIDSPLHF. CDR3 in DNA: TGCGCCAGCAGCCAAGGGATAGGGGGAATTGATTCACCCCTCCACTTT.

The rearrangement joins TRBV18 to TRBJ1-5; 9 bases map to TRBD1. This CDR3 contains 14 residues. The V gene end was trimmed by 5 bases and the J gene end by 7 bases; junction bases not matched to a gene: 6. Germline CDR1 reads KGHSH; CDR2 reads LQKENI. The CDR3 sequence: CASSAQGAGQPQHF. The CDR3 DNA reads TGTGCCAGCTCAGCACAGGGGGCTGGACAGCCCCAGCATTTT.

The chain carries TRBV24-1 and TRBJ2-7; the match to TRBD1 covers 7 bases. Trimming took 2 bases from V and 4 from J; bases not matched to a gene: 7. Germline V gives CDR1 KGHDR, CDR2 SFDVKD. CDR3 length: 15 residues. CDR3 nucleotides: TGTGCCACCAGTGATTCCGGGACAGAAGTATACGAGCAGTACTTC. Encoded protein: CATSDSGTEVYEQYF.

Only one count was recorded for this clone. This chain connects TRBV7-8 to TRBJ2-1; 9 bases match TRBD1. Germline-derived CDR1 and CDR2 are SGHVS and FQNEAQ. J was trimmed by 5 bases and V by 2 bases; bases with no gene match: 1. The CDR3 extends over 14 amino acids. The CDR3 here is CASSLRDRDNEQFF. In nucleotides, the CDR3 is TGTGCCAGCAGCTTAAGGGACAGGGACAATGAGCAGTTCTTC.

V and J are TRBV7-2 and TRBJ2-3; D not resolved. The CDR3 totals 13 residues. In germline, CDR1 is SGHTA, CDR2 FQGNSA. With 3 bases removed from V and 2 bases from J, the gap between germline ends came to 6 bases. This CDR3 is CASSFIFTDTQYF. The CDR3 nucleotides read TGTGCCAGCAGCTTCATTTTCACAGATACGCAGTATTTT.

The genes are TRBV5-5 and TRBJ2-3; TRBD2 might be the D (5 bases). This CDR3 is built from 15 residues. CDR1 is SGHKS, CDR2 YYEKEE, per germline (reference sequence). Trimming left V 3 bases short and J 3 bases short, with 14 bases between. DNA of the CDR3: TGTGCCAGCAGCTCGGAGTCGACGGGGACAGATACGCAGTATTTT. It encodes CASSSESTGTDTQYF.

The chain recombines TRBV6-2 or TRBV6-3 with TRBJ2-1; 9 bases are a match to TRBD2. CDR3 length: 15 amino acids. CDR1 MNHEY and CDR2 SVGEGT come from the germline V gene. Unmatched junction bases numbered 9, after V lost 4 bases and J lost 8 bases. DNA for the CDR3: TGTGCCAGCAGTTCCCTAGCGGGGAGATTGGATGAGCAGTTCTTC. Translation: CASSSLAGRLDEQFF.

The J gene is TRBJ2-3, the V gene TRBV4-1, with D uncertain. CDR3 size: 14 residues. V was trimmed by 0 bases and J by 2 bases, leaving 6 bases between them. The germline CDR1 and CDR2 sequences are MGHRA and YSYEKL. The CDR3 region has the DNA TGCGCCAGCAGCCAAGAGCAGGCCACAGATACGCAGTATTTT. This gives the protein CASSQEQATDTQYF.

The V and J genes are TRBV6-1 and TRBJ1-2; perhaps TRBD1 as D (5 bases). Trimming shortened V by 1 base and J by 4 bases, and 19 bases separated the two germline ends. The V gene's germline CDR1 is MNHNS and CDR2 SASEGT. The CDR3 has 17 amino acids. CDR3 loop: CASSEVVYQTGSYGYTF. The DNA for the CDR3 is TGTGCCAGCAGTGAAGTGGTCTATCAAACAGGATCCTATGGCTACACCTTC.

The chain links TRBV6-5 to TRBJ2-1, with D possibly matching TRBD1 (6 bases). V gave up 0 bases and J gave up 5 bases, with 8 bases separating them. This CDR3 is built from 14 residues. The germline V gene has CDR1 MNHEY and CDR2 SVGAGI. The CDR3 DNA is TGTGCCAGCAGTTACTCCACAGGGAACAATGAGCAGTTCTTC. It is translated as CASSYSTGNNEQFF.

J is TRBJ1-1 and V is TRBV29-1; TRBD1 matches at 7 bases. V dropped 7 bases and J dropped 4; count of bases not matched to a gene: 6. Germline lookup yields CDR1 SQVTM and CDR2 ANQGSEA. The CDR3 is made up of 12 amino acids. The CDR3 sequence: CSGQGGGTEAFF. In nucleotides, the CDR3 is TGCAGCGGTCAGGGGGGAGGCACTGAAGCTTTCTTT.

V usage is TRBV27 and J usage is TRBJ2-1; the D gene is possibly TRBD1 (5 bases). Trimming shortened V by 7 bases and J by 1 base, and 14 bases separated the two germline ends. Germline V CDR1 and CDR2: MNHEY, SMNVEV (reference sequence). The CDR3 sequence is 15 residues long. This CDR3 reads CASTLQGRSYNEQFF. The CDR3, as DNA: TGTGCCAGCACCCTCCAGGGTAGGTCCTACAATGAGCAGTTCTTC.

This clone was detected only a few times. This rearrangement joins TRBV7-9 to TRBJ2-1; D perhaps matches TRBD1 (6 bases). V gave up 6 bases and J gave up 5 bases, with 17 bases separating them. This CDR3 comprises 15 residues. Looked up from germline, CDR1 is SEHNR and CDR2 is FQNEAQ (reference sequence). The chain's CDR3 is CASSHSGTRDNEQFF. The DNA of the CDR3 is TGTGCCAGCAGTCATTCCGGGACAAGGGACAATGAGCAGTTCTTC. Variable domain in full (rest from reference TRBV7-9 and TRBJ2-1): DTGVSQNPRHKITKRGQNVTFRCDPISEHNRLYWYRQTLGQGPEFLTYFQNEAQLEKSRLLSDRFSAERPKGSFSTLEIQRTEQGDSAMYLCASSHSGTRDNEQFFGPGTRLTVL.

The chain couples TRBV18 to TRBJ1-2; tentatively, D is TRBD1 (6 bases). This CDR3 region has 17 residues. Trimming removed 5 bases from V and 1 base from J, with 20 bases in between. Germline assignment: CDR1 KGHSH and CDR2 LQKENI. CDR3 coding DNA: TGTGCCAGCTCAATGGACACACAGGGTAGGGTTAACTATGGCTACACCTTC. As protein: CASSMDTQGRVNYGYTF.

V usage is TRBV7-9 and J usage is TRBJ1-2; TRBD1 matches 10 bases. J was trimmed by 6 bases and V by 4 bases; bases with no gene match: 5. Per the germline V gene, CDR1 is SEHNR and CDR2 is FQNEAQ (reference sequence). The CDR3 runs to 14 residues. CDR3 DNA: TGTGCCAGCAGCTCTTCCGACAGGGGGCATGGCTACACCTTC. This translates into CASSSSDRGHGYTF. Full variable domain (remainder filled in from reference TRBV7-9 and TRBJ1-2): DTGVSQNPRHKITKRGQNVTFRCDPISEHNRLYWYRQTLGQGPEFLTYFQNEAQLEKSRLLSDRFSAERPKGSFSTLEIQRTEQGDSAMYLCASSSSDRGHGYTFGSGTRLTVV.

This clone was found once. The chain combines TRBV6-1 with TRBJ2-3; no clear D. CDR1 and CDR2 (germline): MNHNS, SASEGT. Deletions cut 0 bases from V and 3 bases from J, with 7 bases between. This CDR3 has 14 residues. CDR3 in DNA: TGTGCCAGCAGTGAAGCCTGGGCGACAGATACGCAGTATTTT. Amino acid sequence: CASSEAWATDTQYF.